The 17 T cell receptor beta chains given below trace back to one sample, sequenced in a study of PD-L1 blockade in urothelial cancer. Profiling relied on immunoSEQ multiplex PCR, and the TCRdb table lists in-frame clones only, not all of them. The profile shows more than 50,000 clones, about four fifths of them singletons. Here the sequenced sample was PBMCs, taken around atezolizumab (anti-PD-L1) treatment. All receptors come from a man in his 70s with urothelial cancer.

This chain joins TRBV19 and TRBJ1-1; D might be TRBD1 (5 bases). Germline V CDR1 and CDR2: LNHDA, SQIVND (reference sequence). CDR3 length: 14 amino acids. V was clipped by 6 bases and J by 2 bases, with 13 bases between them. The CDR3 DNA sequence: TGTGCCAGTAGCACGCAAACAGGTAACACTGAAGCTTTCTTT. Protein: CASSTQTGNTEAFF.

This chain uses TRBV5-4 with TRBJ2-1; 9 positions match TRBD2. Germline V gene data show CDR1 as SGHNT and CDR2 as YYREEE (reference sequence). The CDR3 length is 13 residues. Losses at the gene ends were 5 bases for V and 5 bases for J; bases not matched to a gene: 2. DNA for the CDR3: TGTGCCAGCAGGCTAGCGGGGAACAATGAGCAGTTCTTC. Its translation is CASRLAGNNEQFF.

The chain is built from TRBV7-9 and TRBJ2-7, with TRBD1 matching 7 bases. The J segment lost 0 bases and the V segment lost 5 bases, leaving 4 bases of the junction unmatched. The germline CDR1 and CDR2 sequences are SEHNR and FQNEAQ (reference sequence). The CDR3 length is 14 residues. The CDR3 nucleotides read TGTGCCAGCAGCGAGGACAGGACCTCCTACGAGCAGTACTTC. It translates to CASSEDRTSYEQYF.

The chain has TRBV30 and TRBJ2-1, with D hard to call. This CDR3 has 14 residues. V lost 0 bases to trimming and J lost 2 bases, with 8 bases between them. The germline V gene encodes CDR1 GTSNPN and CDR2 SVGIG (reference sequence). This CDR3 reads CAWSVASAYNEQFF. The DNA for the CDR3 is TGTGCCTGGAGTGTAGCGTCGGCCTACAATGAGCAGTTCTTC.

The chain joins TRBV5-1 to TRBJ1-2, with TRBD1 matching 7 bases. Trimming cost V 4 bases and J 3 bases; bases outside gene matches: 6. There are 14 residues in the CDR3. Germline V lookup: CDR1 SGHRS, CDR2 YFSETQ. CDR3 nucleotides: TGCGCCAGCAGCGACCACAGGGGCGACTATGGCTACACCTTC. Amino acids: CASSDHRGDYGYTF.

This clone was detected once. This chain uses TRBV14 with TRBJ2-5, with D tentatively TRBD1 (5 bases). Germline-derived CDR1 and CDR2 are SGHDN and FVKESK. Between the trimmed V and J ends, which lost 1 base and 4 bases, there was a span of 13 bases. CDR3 length: 15 residues. The DNA for the CDR3 is TGTGCCAGCAGCCAAGGCCCAGGGTATGGAGAGACCCAGTACTTC. Residues: CASSQGPGYGETQYF.

V is TRBV7-2 and J is TRBJ2-5; possibly TRBD2 for D (5 bases). CDR3 length equals 13 residues. Germline V gene data show CDR1 as SGHTA and CDR2 as FQGNSA. The V and J ends lost 1 base and 4 bases respectively, with 7 bases between them. The CDR3 DNA is TGTGCCAGCAGCTTAGAAGGAGGAGAGACCCAGTACTTC. Encoded protein: CASSLEGGETQYF.

The genes are TRBV30 and TRBJ2-2, with 11 nucleotides matching TRBD2. Germline CDR1 and CDR2: GTSNPN and SVGIG (reference sequence). The CDR3 covers 16 residues. V gave up 2 bases and J gave up 6 bases; unmatched junction bases: 8. This CDR3 reads CAWSPLGTSGAGELFF. DNA of the CDR3: TGTGCCTGGAGTCCACTTGGGACTAGCGGTGCCGGGGAGCTGTTTTTT. Variable domain in full (rest from reference TRBV30 and TRBJ2-2): SQTIHQWPATLVQPVGSPLSLECTVEGTSNPNLYWYRQAAGRGLQLLFYSVGIGQISSEVPQNLSASRPQDRQFILSSKKLLLSDSGFYLCAWSPLGTSGAGELFFGEGSRLTVL.

Here the CDR3 DNA reads TGTGCCAGCAGTGTTGATAGCGGGGTAGATGAGCAGTTCTTC. Translation gives CASSVDSGVDEQFF. The chain combines TRBV6-4 with TRBJ2-1; 8 bases line up with TRBD2. The CDR3 has 14 amino acids. Germline trimming cut 4 bases from V and 8 bases from J; bases unmatched to any gene: 7. Germline V lookup: CDR1 MRHNA, CDR2 SNTAGT.

This chain links TRBV6-1 with TRBJ2-4; 7 nucleotides line up with TRBD2. V lost 10 bases and J lost 6; bases outside the gene matches: 9. The CDR3 sequence is 13 residues long. Per the germline V gene, CDR1 is MNHNS and CDR2 is SASEGT. The CDR3 loop is CATLELALNIQYF. DNA for the CDR3: TGTGCCACGTTAGAACTAGCGTTAAACATTCAGTACTTC.

This clone was observed once. The rearrangement uses TRBV5-4 and TRBJ2-5; the match to TRBD2 covers 9 bases. Germline V CDR1 and CDR2: SGHNT, YYREEE (reference sequence). The CDR3 is 15 residues long. V lost 0 bases to trimming and J lost 5 bases; unmatched junction nucleotides: 5. CDR3 bases: TGTGCCAGCAGCTTGGAGCTAGCGGGAAGGGAGACCCAGTACTTC. Protein sequence: CASSLELAGRETQYF.

The rearrangement uses TRBV29-1 and TRBJ2-1; 10 bases align to TRBD2. V trimming: 6 bases; J trimming: 9 bases; junction bases outside the gene matches: 5. CDR1 SQVTM and CDR2 ANQGSEA come from the germline V gene. The CDR3 contains 12 residues. The CDR3 reads CSVSSGRVEQFF. The DNA of the CDR3 is TGCAGCGTATCTAGCGGGAGAGTTGAGCAGTTCTTC.

The CDR3 DNA reads as TGTGCCAGCAGTGAAGGGACAGGGGGCACAGATACGCAGTATTTT. This sequence encodes CASSEGTGGTDTQYF. The gene calls are TRBV6-1 and TRBJ2-3; 9 nucleotides align to TRBD1. V lost 1 base and J lost 1; bases outside the gene matches: 0. Germline-derived CDR1 and CDR2 are MNHNS and SASEGT. This CDR3 is 15 amino acids long.

V and J are TRBV30 and TRBJ2-1, with D possibly being TRBD2 (5 bases). Per germline, CDR1 GTSNPN and CDR2 SVGIG (reference sequence). Trimming stripped 0 bases from V and 2 bases from J, with 20 bases between. The CDR3 length is 18 residues. The CDR3 nucleotides are TGTGCCTGGAGTGTACCCCCAGGAGGACGTGGCCCCTACAATGAGCAGTTCTTC. Its translation is CAWSVPPGGRGPYNEQFF.

This clone was recorded once. The chain carries TRBV19 and TRBJ2-1, with TRBD1 matching 7 bases. The trim removed 4 bases at V and 0 bases at J, leaving 6 bases unmatched. Germline lookup yields CDR1 LNHDA and CDR2 SQIVND (reference sequence). CDR3 length equals 16 residues. The CDR3 nucleotides read TGTGCCAGTAGTACCAGGGACAGCGGCTCCTACAATGAGCAGTTCTTC. Translation gives CASSTRDSGSYNEQFF.

This clone occurred once. The rearrangement links TRBV13 to TRBJ1-2; 11 bases agree with TRBD1. This CDR3 is 17 amino acids long. Unmatched junction bases numbered 10, after V lost 3 bases and J lost 4 bases. CDR1 is PRHDT and CDR2 is FYEKMQ in the germline V gene (reference sequence). This CDR3 is CASSLSRDRGSLYGYTF. CDR3 in DNA: TGTGCCAGCAGCTTGAGTCGGGACAGGGGGTCCCTCTATGGCTACACCTTC.

This chain uses TRBV10-2 with TRBJ2-1, with 10 bases identical to TRBD2. Germline V CDR1 and CDR2: WSHSY, SAAADI. V trimming: 6 bases; J trimming: 7 bases; junction bases outside the gene matches: 6. The CDR3 has 14 amino acids. CDR3 loop: CASSLSGRWNEQFF. CDR3 DNA: TGCGCCAGCAGCCTTAGCGGGAGGTGGAATGAGCAGTTCTTC.